Following are 2 T cell receptor beta chains from one sample sequenced in a study of T cells in Graves' hyperthyroidism and ophthalmopathy. TCR beta CDR3 sequences were amplified from RNA transcripts. Initially, a first-round RT-PCR of the TCR CDR3 employed the HTBI primer set. TCRdb recomputed calls from the multiplex PCR reads with MiXCR, one row per CDR3 protein. The data contain 500,000 to 800,000 distinct CDR3 sequences, just under 45% of them seen just once; the ten biggest clones take up under 8.5%. Input material: peripheral blood or thyroid tissue (not recorded which). Receptors were obtained from an adult man with Graves' disease, either hyperthyroidism or ophthalmopathy (not recorded which).

About this clonotype: The CDR3 does not end in the conserved phenylalanine or tryptophan, so this is likely a read error. DNA for the CDR3: TGTGCCAGCAGCGAAAGGGGGGGGACTGAAGCTTTCCTT. Amino acids: CASSERGGTEAFL. The chain couples TRBV12-3 or TRBV12-4 to TRBJ1-1; D is perhaps TRBD1 (6 bases). CDR3 size: 13 residues. The germline V and J ends were trimmed by 6 bases and 5 bases, with 13 bases remaining between them.

This sequence joins TRBV15 and TRBJ1-5; TRBD1 matches 10 bases. Germline V gene lookup returns CDR1 LNHNV and CDR2 YYDKDF (reference sequence). The J segment lost 1 base and the V segment lost 0 bases, leaving 3 bases of the junction unmatched. The CDR3 spans 17 residues. The CDR3 region is CATSRDSTGGSNQPQHF. The CDR3, as DNA: TGTGCCACCAGCAGAGATTCGACAGGGGGCAGCAATCAGCCCCAGCATTTT.